The rows below give T cell receptor beta chains drawn from one sample of a study of cytomegalovirus exposure and HLA in healthy donors. Sequencing used immunoSEQ multiplex PCR; TCRdb keeps in-frame clones, though not all of them. The data hold hundreds of thousands of clones, with around 80% observed a single time. Sequenced: PBMCs. The receptor source for this set is a woman in her fifties or sixties in good health and CMV-seropositive. Both conserved end residues are part of each CDR3. The order of the fields is V gene, clone size, J gene, CDR3 length, D gene, CDR3 protein, CDR3 DNA. D genes are given only for firm matches. Clone size is shown for a subset of rows, as once, few, many or a class of expanded clone.

>TRBV30|-|TRBJ1-1|13|TRBD1
CAWTTGMVTEAFF
TGTGCCTGGACGACAGGGATGGTCACTGAAGCTTTCTTT
>TRBV28|-|TRBJ1-5|15|-
CASSVNTNSNQPQHF
TGTGCCAGCAGTGTCAACACGAATAGCAATCAGCCCCAGCATTTT
>TRBV6-6|-|TRBJ2-1|14|TRBD1
CASSTGQGDDEQFF
TGTGCCAGCAGTACCGGACAGGGGGACGATGAGCAGTTCTTC
>TRBV29-1|few|TRBJ1-1|12|TRBD1
CSGGQGGTEAFF
TGCAGCGGGGGACAGGGCGGCACTGAAGCTTTCTTT
>TRBV28|few|TRBJ1-1|14|-
CASSWEIMNTEAFF
TGTGCCAGCAGTTGGGAGATCATGAACACTGAAGCTTTCTTT
>TRBV2|few|TRBJ2-5|16|TRBD2
CASSATSGGARETQYF
TGTGCCAGCAGTGCAACTAGCGGGGGGGCCAGAGAGACCCAGTACTTC
>TRBV6-5|-|TRBJ1-2|13|TRBD1
CASRTGANYGYTF
TGTGCCAGCAGAACAGGGGCCAACTATGGCTACACCTTC
>TRBV30|-|TRBJ2-7|13|TRBD1
CAWTGTGAYEQYF
TGTGCCTGGACCGGGACAGGGGCCTACGAGCAGTACTTC
>TRBV7-8|-|TRBJ1-1|14|TRBD1
CASSLALGTVEAFF
TGTGCCAGCAGCTTAGCGCTAGGGACAGTTGAAGCTTTCTTT
>TRBV4-3|-|TRBJ1-5|15|-
CASSQESQGGRPQHF
TGCGCCAGCAGCCAAGAGTCCCAGGGCGGTCGGCCCCAGCATTTT
>TRBV7-2|-|TRBJ2-5|13|-
CASSLVVVETQYF
TGTGCCAGCAGCTTAGTTGTCGTGGAGACCCAGTACTTC
>TRBV29-1|-|TRBJ1-1|13|TRBD1
CSVEGQLYTEAFF
TGCAGCGTTGAGGGACAGTTATACACTGAAGCTTTCTTT
>TRBV7-2|-|TRBJ2-7|12|-
CASSLASREQYF
TGTGCCAGCAGCTTAGCCTCACGGGAGCAGTACTTC
>TRBV4-2|-|TRBJ2-7|15|-
CASSLTRGIGYEQYF
TGTGCCAGCAGCCTCACCCGGGGGATAGGCTACGAGCAGTACTTC
>TRBV5-1|once|TRBJ2-3|17|TRBD1
CASSPPARGQGADTQYF
TGCGCCAGCAGTCCCCCCGCTAGGGGACAGGGGGCGGATACGCAGTATTTT
>TRBV7-9|-|TRBJ2-1|18|TRBD2
CASSSRLHSGSSYNEQFF
TGTGCCAGCAGCTCCCGACTACATAGCGGGAGCTCCTACAATGAGCAGTTCTTC
>TRBV5-1|-|TRBJ1-1|15|-
CASSLGSGTNTEAFF
TGCGCCAGCAGCTTGGGGAGCGGGACGAACACTGAAGCTTTCTTT
>TRBV5-1|-|TRBJ2-2|14|-
CASSLMRDTGELFF
TGCGCCAGCAGCTTGATGAGGGACACCGGGGAGCTGTTTTTT
>TRBV7-7|once|TRBJ2-5|15|-
CASSLVQGPQETQYF
TGTGCCAGCAGCTTAGTTCAGGGGCCCCAAGAGACCCAGTACTTC
>TRBV5-4|-|TRBJ2-1|15|-
CASSPGLLSYNEQFF
TGTGCCAGCAGCCCGGGACTCCTCTCCTACAATGAGCAGTTCTTC
>TRBV7-6|-|TRBJ2-7|16|-
CASSLGLATLGYEQYF
TGTGCCAGCAGCTTAGGTCTAGCGACACTCGGCTACGAGCAGTACTTC
>TRBV5-4|-|TRBJ2-3|14|-
CASSLRRGADAQYF
TGTGCCAGCAGCTTGCGGCGGGGCGCGGACGCGCAGTATTTT